These 23 T cell receptor beta chains came from one sample sequenced in a study of post-analysis software for immune sequencing data. Findings and caveats of the study: TRBV5-6, TRBV5-1 and TRBV20-1 were among about 5 TRBV segments more frequent in patients than controls.

No antigens are known for them. The TCR beta cDNA libraries contained unique molecular identifiers. TCRdb reprocessed the PCR reads with MiXCR, giving one entry per CDR3 protein. The sample has over 250,000 distinct CDR3 sequences; around 34% are singletons. The sample was blood. The receptors were gathered from a girl aged 5 to 17 with multiple sclerosis.

This clonotype was picked up many times. This chain connects TRBV7-9 to TRBJ1-5, with 12 bases lining up with TRBD1. The CDR3 consists of 17 residues. CDR1 and CDR2 (germline): SEHNR, FQNEAQ (reference sequence). V gave up 5 bases and J gave up 2 bases; unmatched junction bases: 7. The CDR3 is CASSPGTGGDGNQPQHF. The CDR3 nucleotides read TGTGCCAGCAGCCCCGGGACAGGGGGCGATGGCAATCAGCCCCAGCATTTT.

On this clonotype itself: This may stem from a read error, because a much larger clone lies one nucleotide away. The gene calls are TRBV28 and TRBJ2-7; TRBD1 might be the D (6 bases). Germline CDR1 is MDHEN and CDR2 is SYDVKM. The CDR3 spans 14 residues. For the CDR3, the DNA is TGTGCCGGCAGTGCCCCACAGGGATCTTACGAGCAGTACTTC. This codes for CAGSAPQGSYEQYF.

The CDR3: CATHFKGERLFF. DNA for the CDR3: TGTGCCACCCACTTTAAGGGAGAGAGGCTGTTTTTT. The chain recombines TRBV15 with TRBJ1-4; the D is unclear. The CDR3 length is 12 residues. Trimming removed 8 bases at V and 14 bases at J, with 18 bases between. From germline, CDR1 is LNHNV and CDR2 YYDKDF (reference sequence).

Ten or more counts support this clonotype. The chain has TRBV20-1 and TRBJ2-5, with D possibly TRBD2 on 5 matching bases. The CDR3 is 13 amino acids. Germline V gene data show CDR1 as DFQATT and CDR2 as SNEGSKA (reference sequence). Trimming removed 7 bases at V and 1 base at J, with 13 bases between. The CDR3: CSVLDGVQETQYF. The CDR3 nucleotides read TGCAGTGTCCTCGACGGGGTCCAAGAGACCCAGTACTTC.

This clonotype was found many times. This sequence may be a read error, since a much larger clone differs from it by one base. This chain links TRBV7-8 with TRBJ2-3; 7 nucleotides align to TRBD2. Germline V gene sequence: CDR1 SGHVS, CDR2 FQNEAQ. Germline trimming cut 4 bases from V and 6 bases from J; bases unmatched to any gene: 7. The CDR3 covers 14 residues. The CDR3 coding sequence is TGTGCCAGCAGCTGGGAGGGAGCCGGCGATACGCAGTATTTT. This sequence encodes CASSWEGAGDTQYF.

This clonotype was observed a handful of times. This chain joins TRBV19 and TRBJ1-2, with 11 bases that match TRBD1. This CDR3 region has 14 residues. Looked up from germline, CDR1 is LNHDA and CDR2 is SQIVND (reference sequence). V shed 7 bases and J 2 bases; nucleotides not matched to a gene: 3. The CDR3 region is CASMRTGGNYGYTF. In DNA form, the CDR3 reads TGTGCCAGTATGAGGACAGGGGGCAACTATGGCTACACCTTC.

This clonotype was counted at least ten times. The chain has TRBV6-6 and TRBJ1-2, with D perhaps TRBD1 (6 bases). Germline CDR1 and CDR2: MNHNY and SVGAGI (reference sequence). The germline V and J ends were trimmed by 5 bases and 5 bases, with 12 bases remaining between them. This CDR3 has 13 residues. The CDR3 loop reads CASSQTGEYGYTF. The CDR3 region has the DNA TGTGCCAGCAGTCAGACAGGCGAATATGGCTACACCTTC.

With respect to this clonotype: At one of its ends the junction is not consistent with the germline gene, which may arise from a read error. The genes are TRBV18 and TRBJ2-7; D unresolved. The J call may be incorrect, as the DNA end agrees better with TRBJ2-5. Germline CDR1 reads KGHSH; CDR2 reads LQKENI. The CDR3 extends over 12 amino acids. The CDR3 spells CTSSPSAETQYF. The CDR3 region has the DNA TGTACCAGCTCACCATCGGCGGAGACCCAGTACTTC.

The V gene is TRBV20-1, the J gene TRBJ2-3; 10 positions agree with TRBD2. Germline lookup yields CDR1 DFQATT and CDR2 SNEGSKA (reference sequence). The CDR3 consists of 14 residues. V gave up 7 bases and J gave up 4 bases; unmatched junction bases: 8. CDR3 residues: CSVNGAGGSDTQYF. The CDR3 DNA reads TGCAGTGTTAATGGAGCGGGAGGGTCAGATACGCAGTATTTT.

The chain has TRBV5-6 and TRBJ2-3, with D perhaps TRBD1 (6 bases). Germline assignment: CDR1 SGHDT and CDR2 YYEEEE. Deletions cut 1 base from V and 5 bases from J, with 17 bases between. This CDR3 has 16 amino acids. Written as DNA, the CDR3 is TGTGCCAGCAGCTTGAGACAGGCAGGCCAAGGAGATACGCAGTATTTT. Its protein is CASSLRQAGQGDTQYF.

The chain combines TRBV20-1 with TRBJ1-4; the D is unclear. The CDR3 totals 13 residues. The V and J ends lost 5 bases and 2 bases respectively, with 9 bases between them. Germline values: CDR1 DFQATT, CDR2 SNEGSKA (reference sequence). CDR3 loop: CSAYHPTNEKLFF. CDR3 DNA: TGCAGTGCTTACCACCCCACTAATGAAAAACTGTTTTTT.

This clonotype was counted at least ten times. V usage is TRBV7-2 and J usage is TRBJ2-2, with D uncertain. Germline values: CDR1 SGHTA, CDR2 FQGNSA. V was clipped by 4 bases and J by 7 bases, with 16 bases between them. The CDR3 consists of 15 residues. This CDR3 is CASSSLSTAIGELFF. In DNA, the CDR3 is TGTGCCAGCAGCTCTTTGTCGACGGCAATCGGGGAGCTGTTTTTT.

The rearrangement links TRBV12-3 or TRBV12-4 to TRBJ2-2, with 8 nucleotides matching TRBD1. This CDR3 has 16 residues. Losses at the gene ends were 5 bases for V and 1 base for J; bases not matched to a gene: 6. The CDR3 sequence: CASSPLGTGNTGELFF. The CDR3 DNA follows: TGTGCCAGCAGTCCGTTAGGGACAGGGAACACCGGGGAGCTGTTTTTT.

Ten or more counts support this clonotype. The chain is built from TRBV7-3 and TRBJ2-1; D is perhaps TRBD1 or TRBD2 (5 bases each). Germline V gene lookup returns CDR1 SGHTA and CDR2 FQGTGA. CDR3 length equals 16 residues. Trimming stripped 1 base from V and 3 bases from J, with 13 bases between. CDR3 DNA: TGTGCCAGCAGCTTAAATGGCCGGGGCGGCTACAATGAGCAGTTCTTC. As protein: CASSLNGRGGYNEQFF.

For this clonotype: A much larger clone differs from this one at a single base, so this may be a read error. V usage is TRBV7-2 and J usage is TRBJ1-2, with 7 nucleotides matching TRBD1. Germline loops: CDR1 SGHTA, CDR2 FQGNSA. Trimming took 4 bases from V and 6 from J; bases not matched to a gene: 11. The CDR3 totals 15 residues. CDR3 amino acids: CASSSYRGRSHGYTF. The CDR3 DNA reads as TGTGCCAGCAGCTCGTACAGGGGAAGGAGCCATGGCTACACCTTC.

About this clonotype itself: A much larger clone sits a single nucleotide away, making a read error possible. The gene calls are TRBV24-1 and TRBJ2-1, with D perhaps TRBD1 (6 bases). The CDR3 is 15 amino acids. The germline V gene encodes CDR1 KGHDR and CDR2 SFDVKD. The CDR3 region has the DNA TGTGCCACCAGTCCCCAGGGGTCCTCCTACAATGAGCAGTGCTTC. Residues: CATSPQGSSYNEQCF.

This clonotype was detected only once. This chain uses TRBV5-1 with TRBJ2-3; possibly TRBD1 for D (6 bases). Germline CDR1 reads SGHRS; CDR2 reads YFSETQ. The CDR3 totals 18 residues. V was cut by 1 base and J by 1 base, with 19 bases left in between. The CDR3 sequence is CASSLIGMTGTGTDTQYF. The CDR3 DNA follows: TGCGCCAGCAGCTTGATCGGAATGACAGGAACGGGCACAGATACGCAGTATTTT.

Worth noting for this clonotype: A much larger clone lies one base from this, so it may be a read error. This rearrangement joins TRBV4-2 to TRBJ2-3; a possible D gene is TRBD1 (5 bases). This CDR3 is built from 15 residues. Germline CDR1 LGHNA, CDR2 YNFKEQ. For the CDR3, the DNA is TGTGCCAGCAGCCAAGAGACAGCTGGCACAGATGCGCAGTATTTT. It translates to CASSQETAGTDAQYF.

For this clonotype: A much larger clone sits a single nucleotide away, making a read error possible. This rearrangement joins TRBV10-3 to TRBJ1-5; maybe TRBD1 (5 bases). Germline V gives CDR1 ENHRY, CDR2 SYGVKD. The CDR3 consists of 16 residues. The CDR3 loop reads CAVSAGTPYSNQPQHF. For the CDR3, the DNA is TGTGCCGTCAGTGCCGGGACGCCGTATAGCAATCAGCCCCAGCATTTT.

This rearrangement joins TRBV6-5 to TRBJ2-1; no definite D call. The J call may be in error: the DNA end matches TRBJ2-7 better. The CDR3 extends over 13 amino acids. CDR1 is MNHEY and CDR2 is SVGAGI in the germline V gene. The CDR3 is CASSYERTLEQYF. The CDR3 DNA sequence: TGTGCCAGCAGTTACGAACGGACCCTCGAGCAGTACTTC.

This clonotype was detected ten times or more. This rearrangement joins TRBV18 to TRBJ2-3, with 10 bases lining up with TRBD2. The V and J ends lost 2 bases and 2 bases, in that order; junction bases with no gene match: 10. Germline V lookup: CDR1 KGHSH, CDR2 LQKENI. The CDR3 has 18 amino acids. CDR3 coding DNA: TGTGCCAGCTCACCAGGTCCTTTTCTAGCGGGGGACACAGATACGCAGTATTTT. This gives the protein CASSPGPFLAGDTDTQYF.

This clonotype appeared a few times. A much larger clone sits a single nucleotide away, making a read error possible. The chain is built from TRBV29-1 and TRBJ2-7; D might be TRBD2 (6 bases). CDR1 is SQVTM and CDR2 is ANQGSEA in the germline V gene. The length of the CDR3 is 14 residues. Between the trimmed V and J ends, which lost 5 bases and 7 bases, there was a span of 21 bases. CDR3 loop: CSVSGGPSYNEQYF. CDR3 nucleotides: TGCAGCGTTTCTGGAGGGCCGTCCTACAATGAGCAGTACTTC.

This chain connects TRBV30 to TRBJ2-7, with 9 bases identical to TRBD1. The CDR3 contains 15 residues. Germline V gene data show CDR1 as GTSNPN and CDR2 as SVGIG (reference sequence). V was clipped by 4 bases and J by 7 bases; unmatched bases: 14. DNA of the CDR3: TGTGCCTGGAAGAAGGACAGGGGACGGTACAATGAGCAGTACTTC. Translated: CAWKKDRGRYNEQYF.